One sample yielded the 6 T cell receptor beta chains listed below, sequenced in a study of T cells in Graves' hyperthyroidism and ophthalmopathy. TCR beta CDR3 regions were amplified from RNA transcripts. An initial round of RT-PCR targeting the TCR CDR3 relied on the HTBI primer set. TCRdb independently ran MiXCR on the multiplex PCR reads; one entry per CDR3 protein. The data show about 300,000 distinct CDR3 sequences, more than 10% seen once. Sequencing was carried out using blood. The source is a woman younger than 45 with Graves' hyperthyroidism that later progressed to Graves' ophthalmopathy.

This clonotype was seen more than once but under ten times. J is TRBJ1-1 and V is TRBV3-1; 9 nucleotides align to TRBD1. The V gene's germline CDR1 is LGHDT and CDR2 YNNKEL (reference sequence). V shed 0 bases, J shed 11 bases, and the junction held 7 bases outside the gene matches. The CDR3 totals 14 residues. CDR3 loop: CASSQDRTGDPAFF. CDR3 coding DNA: TGTGCCAGCAGCCAAGATAGGACAGGGGATCCGGCTTTCTTT.

This clonotype was counted many times. This chain connects TRBV12-3 or TRBV12-4 to TRBJ2-7; tentatively, D is TRBD1 (5 bases). V was clipped by 3 bases and J by 0 bases, with 9 bases between them. The CDR3 loop spans 14 amino acids. The CDR3 coding sequence is TGTGCCAGCAGTTTGACAGCGAGCTCCTACGAGCAGTACTTC. Its translation: CASSLTASSYEQYF.

In its sample, this clonotype was seen many times. This chain uses TRBV12-3 or TRBV12-4 with TRBJ2-1; the D gene could be TRBD1 or TRBD2 (6 bases each). Trimming pared 5 bases from V and 0 bases from J, leaving 11 bases between. The CDR3 extends over 15 amino acids. The CDR3 DNA is TGTGCCAGCAGTCGGGGGCCCAGCTCCTACAATGAGCAGTTCTTC. As protein: CASSRGPSSYNEQFF.

Written as DNA, the CDR3 is TGTGCCAGCACCGGGGGAGCGGGAGGCCGCTCCTACAATGAGCAGTTCTTC. This gives the protein CASTGGAGGRSYNEQFF. The V call is TRBV25-1, the J call TRBJ2-1, with TRBD2 matching 9 bases. CDR3 length: 17 residues. Germline trimming cut 7 bases from V and 0 bases from J; bases unmatched to any gene: 10. Germline values: CDR1 MGHDK, CDR2 SYGVNS.

This clonotype was counted a few times. This chain uses TRBV5-8 with TRBJ2-1; D possibly corresponds to TRBD1 (5 bases). Germline V gene data show CDR1 as SGHTS and CDR2 as YDEGEE. The V gene lost 4 bases and the J gene lost 5 bases, with 13 bases spanning the gap. CDR3 length: 14 residues. CDR3 sequence: CASSATAFHNEQFF. The CDR3, as DNA: TGTGCCAGCAGCGCGACAGCTTTTCACAATGAGCAGTTCTTC. The full variable domain, its missing parts supplied by reference TRBV5-8 and TRBJ2-1, is EAGVTQSPTHLIKTRGQQATLRCSPISGHTSVYWYQQALGLGLQFLLWYDEGEERNRGNFPPRFSGRQFPNYSSELNVNALELEDSALYLCASSATAFHNEQFFGPGTRLTVL.

This clonotype has ten or more counts. The genes are TRBV6-2 or TRBV6-3 and TRBJ2-1; D is possibly TRBD2 (6 bases). The CDR3 is made up of 17 amino acids. The V end lost 5 bases, the J end lost 0 bases, and 17 bases lay between the germline ends. CDR1 and CDR2 from the germline V gene are MNHEY and SVGEGT. The CDR3 DNA sequence: TGTGCCAGCAGTCCGAGGGACTTTCGAAGCTCCTACAATGAGCAGTTCTTC. Amino acid sequence: CASSPRDFRSSYNEQFF.